This is a list of T cell receptor beta chains from one sample in a study of T cells in Graves' hyperthyroidism and ophthalmopathy. Each CDR3 protein is one row after TCRdb ran MiXCR on the multiplex PCR reads. The repertoire holds under 300,000 distinct CDR3 sequences, about 14% seen once, with roughly 14% in the top ten. The sequencing sample was made of blood. The receptor set was obtained from a woman between 40 and 50 years old with Graves' hyperthyroidism that later progressed to Graves' ophthalmopathy. Each CDR3 is given with its conserved first and last residue. Fields, in order: V gene, D gene, clone size, J gene, CDR3 DNA, CDR3 protein. A D gene is named only where the DNA matches it firmly. Not all rows give a size; the values are once, few, many and, for expanded clones, a class.

v_gene: TRBV14
d_gene: -
abundance: many
j_gene: TRBJ1-1
CDR3nt: TGTGCCAGCAGCCAAGATCGTCTGGGGGAAGCTTTCTTT
CDR3aa: CASSQDRLGEAFF

v_gene: TRBV2
d_gene: -
abundance: many
j_gene: TRBJ1-6
CDR3nt: TGTGCCAGCAGCTCAAGGGACCGCACCTATAATTCACCCCTCCACTTT
CDR3aa: CASSSRDRTYNSPLHF

v_gene: TRBV11-3
d_gene: -
abundance: many
j_gene: TRBJ1-5
CDR3nt: TGTGCCAGCAGCCACGCAGGGTATCAGCCCCAGCATTTT
CDR3aa: CASSHAGYQPQHF

v_gene: TRBV28
d_gene: -
abundance: many
j_gene: TRBJ2-3
CDR3nt: TGTGCCAGCAGTTTATCGGGGCTAGATTTAGATACGCAGTATTTT
CDR3aa: CASSLSGLDLDTQYF

v_gene: TRBV20-1
d_gene: TRBD2
abundance: -
j_gene: TRBJ2-5
CDR3nt: TGCAGTGCTAGAGTCTTCCTAGCGGGAGAGGAGACCCAGTACTTC
CDR3aa: CSARVFLAGEETQYF

v_gene: TRBV12-3/TRBV12-4
d_gene: -
abundance: many
j_gene: TRBJ1-1
CDR3nt: TGTGCCAGCAGTTTAGTAGGGGCGACTGAAGCTTTCTTT
CDR3aa: CASSLVGATEAFF

v_gene: TRBV4-1
d_gene: TRBD2
abundance: few
j_gene: TRBJ2-3
CDR3nt: TGCGCCAGCAGCAATGCGGGGGTACGCACAGATACGCAGTATTTT
CDR3aa: CASSNAGVRTDTQYF

v_gene: TRBV18
d_gene: TRBD1
abundance: many
j_gene: TRBJ2-3
CDR3nt: TGTGCCAGCTCAGCGACAGGGCCCGCAGATACGCAGTATTTT
CDR3aa: CASSATGPADTQYF

v_gene: TRBV28
d_gene: -
abundance: many
j_gene: TRBJ2-6
CDR3nt: TGTGCCAGCACCCGCAGGCCCTCTGGGGCCAACGTCCTGACTTTC
CDR3aa: CASTRRPSGANVLTF

v_gene: TRBV12-3/TRBV12-4
d_gene: -
abundance: -
j_gene: TRBJ2-4
CDR3nt: TGTGCCAGCACCCCCCCCGGACGGCGGGACATTCAGTACTTC
CDR3aa: CASTPPGRRDIQYF

v_gene: TRBV20-1
d_gene: -
abundance: many
j_gene: TRBJ2-5
CDR3nt: TGCAGTGCTAGAGATCAATTCCCCCTGGACCAAGAGACCCAGTACTTC
CDR3aa: CSARDQFPLDQETQYF

v_gene: TRBV7-9
d_gene: -
abundance: many
j_gene: TRBJ2-7
CDR3nt: TGTGCCAGCAGCGGCCCGGGGGAGCAGTACTTC
CDR3aa: CASSGPGEQYF

v_gene: TRBV18
d_gene: TRBD1
abundance: many
j_gene: TRBJ2-1
CDR3nt: TGTGCCAGCTCACCCGGGACAGGGGTCAATGAGCAGTTCTTC
CDR3aa: CASSPGTGVNEQFF

v_gene: TRBV11-2
d_gene: TRBD1
abundance: many
j_gene: TRBJ2-1
CDR3nt: TGTGCCAGCAGCTTAGATTTTGGGACAGATTTCTACAATGAGCAGTTCTTC
CDR3aa: CASSLDFGTDFYNEQFF

v_gene: TRBV20-1
d_gene: -
abundance: many
j_gene: TRBJ1-5
CDR3nt: TGCAGTGCTAGGCCTCTAACGGGGAATCAGCCCCAGCATTTT
CDR3aa: CSARPLTGNQPQHF

v_gene: TRBV29-1
d_gene: TRBD2
abundance: many
j_gene: TRBJ2-7
CDR3nt: TGCAGCGTTCTGGGACTAGTTTCATACGAGCAGTACTTC
CDR3aa: CSVLGLVSYEQYF

v_gene: TRBV14
d_gene: -
abundance: -
j_gene: TRBJ1-1
CDR3nt: TGTGCCAGCAGCCCGTTCGAACCATACCAGGGGCGAACTGAAGCTTTCTTT
CDR3aa: CASSPFEPYQGRTEAFF

v_gene: TRBV11-2
d_gene: -
abundance: many
j_gene: TRBJ2-3
CDR3nt: TGTGCCAGCAGCCTAGGTGACTTTAGCACAGATACGCAGTATTTT
CDR3aa: CASSLGDFSTDTQYF

v_gene: TRBV20-1
d_gene: -
abundance: few
j_gene: TRBJ2-1
CDR3nt: TGCAGTGCTAGAATCCGAAATCTTGAGCAGTTCTTC
CDR3aa: CSARIRNLEQFF

v_gene: TRBV12-3/TRBV12-4
d_gene: -
abundance: many
j_gene: TRBJ2-7
CDR3nt: TGTGCCAGCAGTTTAACATTCTCCTACGAGCAGTACTTC
CDR3aa: CASSLTFSYEQYF

v_gene: TRBV5-4
d_gene: TRBD1
abundance: few
j_gene: TRBJ2-5
CDR3nt: TGTGCCAGCAGCCCTGACAGGGCTGACGAGACCCGGTACTTC
CDR3aa: CASSPDRADETRYF

v_gene: TRBV2
d_gene: TRBD2
abundance: few
j_gene: TRBJ2-7
CDR3nt: TGTGCCAGCAGCCGACTAGCGGGAGGGAACGAGCAGTACTTC
CDR3aa: CASSRLAGGNEQYF

v_gene: TRBV15
d_gene: -
abundance: many
j_gene: TRBJ2-5
CDR3nt: TGTGCCACCAGCTTTCAGCAATCACAAGAGACCCAGTACTTC
CDR3aa: CATSFQQSQETQYF

v_gene: TRBV12-3/TRBV12-4
d_gene: -
abundance: few
j_gene: TRBJ2-3
CDR3nt: TGTGCCAGCACCATAGCCGGGCGCAAAGTACCAGATACGCAGTATTTT
CDR3aa: CASTIAGRKVPDTQYF

v_gene: TRBV6-1
d_gene: TRBD2
abundance: many
j_gene: TRBJ2-7
CDR3nt: TGTGCCAGCGCCCTACTAGCGGACCTTCTGGGGTACGAGCAGTACTTC
CDR3aa: CASALLADLLGYEQYF

v_gene: TRBV7-8
d_gene: -
abundance: many
j_gene: TRBJ2-2
CDR3nt: TGTGCCAGCAGCACCCGCGGAAGGGCAAATAGGGGCACCGGGGAGCTGTTTTTT
CDR3aa: CASSTRGRANRGTGELFF

v_gene: TRBV19
d_gene: TRBD1
abundance: few
j_gene: TRBJ1-6
CDR3nt: TGTGCCAGTAGTCTCCTCGGACAGGGGAATTCACCCCTCCACTTT
CDR3aa: CASSLLGQGNSPLHF

v_gene: TRBV9
d_gene: -
abundance: few
j_gene: TRBJ2-4
CDR3nt: TGTGCCAGCAGCCCCCAAGGAGGAGGTGGCATTCAGTACTTC
CDR3aa: CASSPQGGGGIQYF

v_gene: TRBV19
d_gene: TRBD2
abundance: many
j_gene: TRBJ2-1
CDR3nt: TGTGCCAGTACCCCGGGACTAGCGGGATTAGGGGAGCAGTTCTTC
CDR3aa: CASTPGLAGLGEQFF

v_gene: TRBV6-1
d_gene: TRBD1
abundance: many
j_gene: TRBJ1-2
CDR3nt: TGTGCCAGCAGTTCGTCGACAGGGTATGGCTACACCTTC
CDR3aa: CASSSSTGYGYTF

v_gene: TRBV11-2
d_gene: TRBD1
abundance: -
j_gene: TRBJ1-1
CDR3nt: TGTGCCAGCAGCTTAGATTACAGGGGTTATATGAACACTGAAGCTTTCTTT
CDR3aa: CASSLDYRGYMNTEAFF

v_gene: TRBV2
d_gene: TRBD2
abundance: many
j_gene: TRBJ2-3
CDR3nt: TGTGCCAGCAGTGAAGCGACTAGCGGTAGCACAGATACGCAGTATTTT
CDR3aa: CASSEATSGSTDTQYF

v_gene: TRBV12-3/TRBV12-4
d_gene: -
abundance: many
j_gene: TRBJ2-7
CDR3nt: TGTGCCAGCAGTCGGCATAGCTCCTACGAGCAGTACTTC
CDR3aa: CASSRHSSYEQYF

v_gene: TRBV2
d_gene: TRBD1
abundance: many
j_gene: TRBJ1-1
CDR3nt: TGTGCCAGCAGTCGAGGGACAGGGGAAGCTTTCTTT
CDR3aa: CASSRGTGEAFF

v_gene: TRBV19
d_gene: -
abundance: few
j_gene: TRBJ2-7
CDR3nt: TGTGCCAGTAGTATCGCGCGGGTGAGCTCCTACGAGCAGTACTTC
CDR3aa: CASSIARVSSYEQYF

v_gene: TRBV6-2/TRBV6-3
d_gene: TRBD1
abundance: -
j_gene: TRBJ1-6
CDR3nt: TGTGCCAGCAGCTACAGGGGGCTAGCTTCACCCCTCCACTTT
CDR3aa: CASSYRGLASPLHF

v_gene: TRBV3-1
d_gene: -
abundance: many
j_gene: TRBJ1-1
CDR3nt: TGTGCCAGCAGCCAAAAATTAGGATGGACTGAAGCTTTCTTT
CDR3aa: CASSQKLGWTEAFF

v_gene: TRBV24-1
d_gene: -
abundance: -
j_gene: TRBJ2-5
CDR3nt: TGTGCCACCAGTGATGATACCGGGACACCGTACCCAGAGACCCAGTACTTC
CDR3aa: CATSDDTGTPYPETQYF

v_gene: TRBV20-1
d_gene: -
abundance: once
j_gene: TRBJ2-1
CDR3nt: TGCAGTGCTAGTGGTTTTCGAAGTGTTAGGGGTGAGCAGTTCTTC
CDR3aa: CSASGFRSVRGEQFF